Following are 19 T cell receptor beta chains from one sample sequenced in a study of T cell changes during pregnancy in multiple sclerosis. This table comes from immunoSEQ multiplex PCR, and its TCRdb copy is limited to in-frame clones, with some not included. Among around 110,000 clones, roughly nine tenths were seen once, and the ten largest hold less than 2%. Here the sequenced sample was peripheral blood, taken in the third trimester of pregnancy. These receptors were collected from a female donor with multiple sclerosis, enrolled in a pregnancy study.

This sequence joins TRBV27 and TRBJ1-1; a possible D gene is TRBD1 (5 bases). The V end was cut by 8 bases, the J end by 4 bases, with 17 bases between. Germline CDR1 is MNHEY and CDR2 is SMNVEV (reference sequence). The CDR3 contains 14 residues. Written as DNA, the CDR3 is TGTGCCAGCGGAAGGGCTGGGGGGGGCACTGAAGCTTTCTTT. As protein: CASGRAGGGTEAFF.

This chain uses TRBV2 with TRBJ1-2, with TRBD1 matching over 9 bases. The CDR3 loop spans 16 amino acids. With V trimmed by 4 bases and J by 7 bases, 13 bases remained unmatched. Germline V lookup: CDR1 SNHLY, CDR2 FYNNEI. CDR3 region: CASSVGTGMMTRGYTF. The CDR3 DNA reads as TGTGCCAGCAGTGTCGGGACAGGGATGATGACGCGTGGCTACACCTTC.

This chain's CDR3 is CASSLLWRDTEAFF. The CDR3 DNA sequence: TGTGCCAGCAGCTTGTTGTGGAGGGACACTGAAGCTTTCTTT. The chain joins TRBV5-6 to TRBJ1-1; D unclear. V dropped 1 base and J dropped 3 bases, with 10 bases sitting between them. Germline-derived CDR1 and CDR2 are SGHDT and YYEEEE. The CDR3 covers 14 residues.

The chain couples TRBV28 to TRBJ2-5; 7 nucleotides match TRBD1. The CDR3 runs 14 residues. V trimming: 6 bases; J trimming: 2 bases; junction bases outside the gene matches: 6. CDR1 and CDR2 (germline): MDHEN, SYDVKM. The CDR3 reads CASRDRLPQETQYF. Written as DNA, the CDR3 is TGTGCCAGCAGGGACAGGTTACCTCAAGAGACCCAGTACTTC. The full variable domain, completed using reference TRBV28 and TRBJ2-5, is DVKVTQSSRYLVKRTGEKVFLECVQDMDHENMFWYRQDPGLGLRLIYFSYDVKMKEKGDIPEGYSVSREKKERFSLILESASTNQTSMYLCASRDRLPQETQYFGPGTRLLVL.

V usage is TRBV15 and J usage is TRBJ2-3; no reliable D call. V was trimmed by 3 bases and J by 7 bases, leaving 8 bases between them. Germline CDR1 and CDR2: LNHNV and YYDKDF (reference sequence). CDR3 size: 12 residues. The CDR3 DNA follows: TGTGCCACCAGCAGTGAACTGAATACGCAGTATTTT. Its translation: CATSSELNTQYF.

In this sample, this clone turned up once. The rearrangement uses TRBV11-2 and TRBJ1-1; possible D gene TRBD1, 6 bases. V was cut by 2 bases and J by 2 bases, with 12 bases left in between. This CDR3 is built from 15 residues. The germline gives CDR1 SGHAT, CDR2 FQNNGV. The CDR3 reads CASSLFRTANTEAFF. The CDR3 DNA is TGTGCCAGCAGCTTATTTCGGACAGCAAACACTGAAGCTTTCTTT.

The rearrangement joins TRBV9 to TRBJ2-1, with TRBD2 matching over 10 bases. The germline CDR1 and CDR2 sequences are SGDLS and YYNGEE. The CDR3 runs 14 residues. The V gene end was trimmed by 0 bases and the J gene end by 14 bases; junction bases not matched to a gene: 8. The CDR3 DNA reads TGTGCCAGCAGCGTAGAGGCAGCGGGGGGGGGAAAGTTCTTC. The encoded protein is CASSVEAAGGGKFF.

The chain combines TRBV5-6 with TRBJ1-4; no clear D. The germline CDR1 and CDR2 sequences are SGHDT and YYEEEE. The CDR3 is made up of 14 amino acids. Deletions cut 5 bases from V and 0 bases from J, with 8 bases between. CDR3 sequence (DNA): TGTGCCAGCAGTTTCAGGTCAACTAATGAAAAACTGTTTTTT. Amino acids: CASSFRSTNEKLFF.

V and J are TRBV5-1 and TRBJ2-3; the match to TRBD2 covers 11 bases. The CDR3 contains 15 residues. Germline CDR1 is SGHRS and CDR2 is YFSETQ. V lost 3 bases to trimming and J lost 4 bases; unmatched junction nucleotides: 4. The CDR3 region is CASSSPGLAADTQYF. For the CDR3, the DNA is TGCGCCAGCAGCTCCCCGGGACTAGCGGCAGATACGCAGTATTTT.

This chain connects TRBV18 to TRBJ1-3; no clear D. Germline CDR1 is KGHSH and CDR2 is LQKENI. The CDR3 has 15 amino acids. The germline V and J ends were trimmed by 1 base and 0 bases, with 7 bases remaining between them. CDR3 sequence reads: CASSPLRDSGNTIYF. The DNA of the CDR3 is TGTGCCAGCTCACCACTCCGGGACTCTGGAAACACCATATATTTT.

This clone was detected a few times. This chain connects TRBV9 to TRBJ1-1; D uncertain. The CDR3 contains 13 residues. Trimming stripped 0 bases from V and 4 bases from J, with 7 bases between. Germline V gene sequence: CDR1 SGDLS, CDR2 YYNGEE. CDR3 DNA: TGTGCCAGCAGCGTAGATTGGAGCACTGAAGCTTTCTTT. Amino acid sequence: CASSVDWSTEAFF.

The chain recombines TRBV19 with TRBJ2-1; 9 nucleotides match TRBD2. With 3 bases clipped from V and 10 bases from J, the junction kept 10 bases outside the gene matches. This CDR3 comprises 15 residues. Germline CDR1 is LNHDA and CDR2 is SQIVND (reference sequence). The CDR3 is CASSIAGGLSSEQFF. CDR3 nucleotide sequence: TGTGCCAGTAGTATTGCGGGAGGGCTAAGCTCCGAGCAGTTCTTC. Full variable domain (outside the CDR3, taken from reference TRBV19 and TRBJ2-1): DGGITQSPKYLFRKEGQNVTLSCEQNLNHDAMYWYRQDPGQGLRLIYYSQIVNDFQKGDIAEGYSVSREKKESFPLTVTSAQKNPTAFYLCASSIAGGLSSEQFFGPGTRLTVL.

The V call is TRBV7-9, the J call TRBJ1-2; no clear D gene. V lost 3 bases and J lost 2, with 7 bases in between. This CDR3 contains 13 residues. Germline loops: CDR1 SEHNR, CDR2 FQNEAQ (reference sequence). CDR3: CASSLEGNYGYTF. CDR3 bases: TGTGCCAGCAGCTTGGAGGGAAACTATGGCTACACCTTC.

The chain has TRBV5-4 and TRBJ1-1; possibly TRBD1 for D (6 bases). The V gene's germline CDR1 is SGHNT and CDR2 YYREEE (reference sequence). V lost 4 bases, J lost 7 bases, and 11 bases lay in between. The CDR3 extends over 12 amino acids. The CDR3 here is CASSLPTGEAFF. The CDR3 DNA reads TGTGCCAGCAGCCTTCCGACAGGTGAAGCTTTCTTT.

The chain links TRBV7-2 to TRBJ2-7; 7 bases are shared with TRBD1. The V gene's germline CDR1 is SGHTA and CDR2 FQGNSA. Trimming at V came to 5 bases and at J to 6 bases, leaving 10 bases not matched to a gene. This CDR3 comprises 14 residues. Written as DNA, the CDR3 is TGTGCCAGCAGCCCCCCGGACAGGTTGCGCGAGCAGTACTTC. Protein: CASSPPDRLREQYF.

CDR3 residues: CASSPRTGADQPQHF. The CDR3 DNA sequence: TGTGCCAGCAGCCCCCGGACAGGGGCTGATCAGCCCCAGCATTTT. The chain uses TRBV7-2 and TRBJ1-5; 9 nucleotides align to TRBD1. This CDR3 is built from 15 residues. Germline V CDR1 and CDR2: SGHTA, FQGNSA. After removal of 5 bases from V and 5 bases from J, the junction contained 7 bases not matched to a gene.

CDR3 sequence: CASSLAGGSNEKLFF. DNA of the CDR3: TGTGCCAGCAGTTTAGCAGGGGGATCGAATGAAAAACTGTTTTTT. V and J are TRBV27 and TRBJ1-4; the match to TRBD1 covers 7 bases. The CDR3 has 15 amino acids. V gave up 2 bases and J gave up 5 bases; unmatched junction bases: 5. Germline values: CDR1 MNHEY, CDR2 SMNVEV (reference sequence).

The chain uses TRBV29-1 and TRBJ1-1; D perhaps matches TRBD1 (5 bases). CDR1 SQVTM and CDR2 ANQGSEA come from the germline V gene. Deletions cut 3 bases from V and 5 bases from J, with 16 bases between. The CDR3 is 14 amino acids. This CDR3 reads CSVDPHGGRTEAFF. CDR3 DNA: TGCAGCGTTGACCCTCACGGGGGGAGGACTGAAGCTTTCTTT.

This chain joins TRBV6-1 and TRBJ1-4, with TRBD1 identical over 9 bases. The CDR3 covers 15 residues. Looked up from germline, CDR1 is MNHNS and CDR2 is SASEGT. V shed 6 bases, J shed 7 bases, and the junction held 9 bases outside the gene matches. The CDR3 reads CASRRTGDGGEKLFF. Written as DNA, the CDR3 is TGTGCCAGCAGAAGGACAGGGGATGGGGGTGAAAAACTGTTTTTT.